The 32 T cell receptor beta chains below were found in one sample sequenced in a study of blood T cell repertoires in COVID-19. Profiled with immunoSEQ multiplex PCR; TCRdb holds only in-frame clones, not every one. The table lists about 200,000 clones, over 75% of them singletons. Sample: peripheral blood. These receptors all stem from a man in his forties or fifties with COVID-19, enrolled during active disease.

V is TRBV30 and J is TRBJ2-3, with D possibly matching TRBD1 (6 bases). From germline, CDR1 is GTSNPN and CDR2 SVGIG (reference sequence). The V and J ends lost 1 base and 4 bases respectively, with 21 bases between them. The CDR3 spans 17 residues. CDR3 DNA sequence: TGTGCCTGGAGTGCACAGGGCCAGGGGTTTGTCGCAGATACGCAGTATTTT. Translating it yields CAWSAQGQGFVADTQYF.

V and J are TRBV2 and TRBJ2-1; 10 bases match TRBD2. CDR3 size: 17 residues. Germline values: CDR1 SNHLY, CDR2 FYNNEI. V gave up 2 bases and J gave up 5 bases; unmatched junction bases: 9. The DNA for the CDR3 is TGTGCCAGCAGTGAACAAGCAGGAGCGGGAGGGGACAATGAGCAGTTCTTC. This encodes CASSEQAGAGGDNEQFF.

V gene TRBV30 combines with J gene TRBJ1-1; no clear D. Per germline, CDR1 GTSNPN and CDR2 SVGIG (reference sequence). Trimming took off 2 bases at V and 1 base at J, with 8 bases between the two ends. The CDR3 covers 13 residues. The CDR3 is CAWSFSPNTEAFF. CDR3 sequence (DNA): TGTGCCTGGAGTTTCTCCCCGAACACTGAAGCTTTCTTT.

The rearrangement uses TRBV29-1 and TRBJ1-2; D possibly corresponds to TRBD1 (6 bases). Looked up from germline, CDR1 is SQVTM and CDR2 is ANQGSEA. The CDR3 contains 14 residues. V lost 7 bases and J 2 bases, leaving 17 bases between the germline ends. The CDR3 DNA follows: TGCAGCGCTACCGGGACACCAACGAACTATGGCTACACCTTC. It specifies CSATGTPTNYGYTF.

The chain combines TRBV7-2 with TRBJ2-7, with 9 bases lining up with TRBD2. The V segment lost 7 bases and the J segment 2 bases; nucleotides outside the gene matches: 6. Germline CDR1 is SGHTA and CDR2 is FQGNSA. There are 14 residues in the CDR3. CDR3 in amino acids: CASTSTSGPYEQYF. In DNA form, the CDR3 reads TGTGCCAGCACCTCGACTAGCGGACCCTACGAGCAGTACTTC.

V and J are TRBV3-1 (or the pseudogene TRBV3-2) and TRBJ1-4, with D unclear. CDR1 is LGHDT and CDR2 is YNNKEL in the germline V gene (reference sequence). V lost 0 bases and J 7 bases, leaving 12 bases between the germline ends. CDR3 length: 15 amino acids. CDR3 sequence (DNA): TGTGCCAGCAGCCAAGAGTCCGGGGAGAGTGAAAAACTGTTTTTT. Protein: CASSQESGESEKLFF.

This clone occurred once. This chain connects TRBV14 to TRBJ1-4, with D possibly matching TRBD1 (5 bases). CDR3 size: 15 residues. V lost 1 base to trimming and J lost 8 bases, with 14 bases between them. In germline, CDR1 is SGHDN, CDR2 FVKESK. The CDR3 DNA follows: TGTGCCAGCAGCCAAGGCTGGGGGACTGAGGAAAAACTGTTTTTT. It encodes CASSQGWGTEEKLFF.

This chain connects TRBV3-1 (or the pseudogene TRBV3-2) to TRBJ1-2; 7 nucleotides line up with TRBD1. Germline assignment: CDR1 LGHDT and CDR2 YNNKEL (reference sequence). J was trimmed by 2 bases and V by 5 bases; bases with no gene match: 11. This CDR3 is built from 16 residues. CDR3 nucleotide sequence: TGTGCCAGCAGCTCCGGCCACAGGGGAAAGAACTATGGCTACACCTTC. It codes for CASSSGHRGKNYGYTF.

The chain couples TRBV6-4 to TRBJ1-2; possible D gene TRBD1, 5 bases. V dropped 2 bases and J dropped 9 bases, with 10 bases sitting between them. The CDR3 runs 12 residues. Germline V gene lookup returns CDR1 MRHNA and CDR2 SNTAGT. DNA of the CDR3: TGTGCCAGCAGTGACGGAGGGGAGAGCTACACCTTC. Protein: CASSDGGESYTF.

The CDR3 loop is CASSDYFNEQFF. The CDR3 DNA follows: TGTGCCAGCAGCGACTATTTCAATGAGCAGTTCTTC. J is TRBJ2-1 and V is TRBV27; possibly TRBD2 for D (5 bases). Trimming cost V 6 bases and J 6 bases, with 9 bases left between them. Germline V gene sequence: CDR1 MNHEY, CDR2 SMNVEV (reference sequence). This CDR3 has 12 residues.

This chain links TRBV19 with TRBJ2-7; 9 positions agree with TRBD1. The CDR3 is made up of 16 amino acids. The V segment lost 2 bases and the J segment 1 base; nucleotides outside the gene matches: 6. Germline V CDR1 and CDR2: LNHDA, SQIVND (reference sequence). This chain's CDR3 is CASSISTGGISYEQYF. CDR3 bases: TGTGCCAGTAGTATATCGACAGGGGGTATTTCCTACGAGCAGTACTTC. The variable domain in full, with the rest retrieved from reference TRBV19 and TRBJ2-7, is DGGITQSPKYLFRKEGQNVTLSCEQNLNHDAMYWYRQDPGQGLRLIYYSQIVNDFQKGDIAEGYSVSREKKESFPLTVTSAQKNPTAFYLCASSISTGGISYEQYFGPGTRLTVT.

Regarding this clone: The junction departs from the called germline gene at one end, perhaps through a read error. V is TRBV7-3 and J is TRBJ2-2; maybe TRBD2 (5 bases). The CDR3 sequence is 17 residues long. CDR1 and CDR2 (germline): SGHTA, FQGTGA. As DNA, the CDR3 is TGTGCCAGCAGCTCCATCCCTCGAATAGCGAAAACCGGGGAGCTGTTTTTT. Translated, it gives CASSSIPRIAKTGELFF. Full variable domain (missing parts from reference TRBV7-3 and TRBJ2-2): GAGVSQTPSNKVTEKGKYVELRCDPISGHTALYWYRQSLGQGPEFLIYFQGTGAADDSGLPNDRFFAVRPEGSVSTLKIQRTERGDSAVYLCASSSIPRIAKTGELFFGEGSRLTVL.

The chain is built from TRBV7-9 and TRBJ2-1; D might be TRBD2 (5 bases). CDR1 and CDR2 from the germline V gene are SEHNR and FQNEAQ (reference sequence). V was shortened by 8 bases and J by 0 bases, with 8 bases between the two germline ends. The CDR3 is made up of 13 amino acids. For the CDR3, the DNA is TGTGCCAGCCGGAGGCCCTCCTACAATGAGCAGTTCTTC. This codes for CASRRPSYNEQFF.

The J gene is TRBJ2-5, the V gene TRBV6-2 or TRBV6-3; the D gene is possibly TRBD2 (6 bases). The V and J ends lost 6 bases and 11 bases respectively, with 25 bases between them. The germline V gene encodes CDR1 MNHEY and CDR2 SVGEGT. The length of the CDR3 is 15 residues. Here the CDR3 DNA reads TGTGCCAGCAGCCCCGGTGGGCGACCAAGGAGGGAGCAGTACTTC. Protein: CASSPGGRPRREQYF.

The sample holds a few counts of this clone. V usage is TRBV21-1 and J usage is TRBJ2-1; the tabulated D call, TRBD2, remains unverified against the DNA. TRBV21-1 is a pseudogene locus. This CDR3 region has 18 residues. The DNA for the CDR3 is TGTGCCAGCAGCGCCGGGGGTAGCGGGAGGTTTTCCTACAATGAGCAGTTCTTC. This gives the protein CASSAGGSGRFSYNEQFF.

This clone has more than one count but fewer than ten. This chain connects TRBV5-1 to TRBJ2-7; 8 positions match TRBD2. The CDR3 consists of 16 residues. Germline CDR1 and CDR2: SGHRS and YFSETQ. V shed 4 bases, J shed 5 bases, and the junction held 14 bases outside the gene matches. The CDR3, as DNA: TGCGCCAGCAGCCCGGGGACCCAGCGGGAGTTCAACGAGCAGTACTTC. This encodes CASSPGTQREFNEQYF.

On this clone: This CDR3 is also generated by other DNA sequences in the sample. The V call is TRBV12-5, the J call TRBJ1-5; no clear D gene. Trimming stripped 4 bases from V and 3 bases from J, with 7 bases between. This CDR3 has 13 amino acids. Germline values: CDR1 LGHNT, CDR2 FRNRAP. Here the CDR3 DNA reads TGTGCTAGTGGTTCAGGCTTCAATCAGCCCCAGCATTTT. Amino acid sequence: CASGSGFNQPQHF. The full variable domain, completed using reference TRBV12-5 and TRBJ1-5, is DARVTQTPRHKVTEMGQEVTMRCQPILGHNTVFWYRQTMMQGLELLAYFRNRAPLDDSGMPKDRFSAEMPDATLATLKIQPSEPRDSAVYFCASGSGFNQPQHFGDGTRLSIL.

This clone was counted only a few times. The chain combines TRBV12-3 or TRBV12-4 with TRBJ2-7, with D tentatively TRBD2 (6 bases). The CDR3 has 13 amino acids. V was shortened by 1 base and J by 2 bases, with 6 bases between the two germline ends. CDR3 DNA: TGTGCCAGCAGTTTAGGCGGGACCTACGAGCAGTACTTC. Translated: CASSLGGTYEQYF.

CDR3 bases: TGTGCCAGCAGCCAAGGGGAGGGGGAGCTGTTTTTT. It is translated as CASSQGEGELFF. This chain connects TRBV3-1 (or the pseudogene TRBV3-2) to TRBJ2-2; the D gene is possibly TRBD2 (5 bases). The CDR3 spans 12 residues. Germline CDR1 reads LGHDT; CDR2 reads YNNKEL (reference sequence). V was shortened by 1 base and J by 8 bases, with 5 bases between the two germline ends.

This clone was counted only a few times. The rearrangement uses TRBV7-3 and TRBJ1-5; unclear D gene. V lost 0 bases to trimming and J lost 5 bases, with 11 bases between them. The CDR3 runs 15 residues. Germline CDR1 reads SGHTA; CDR2 reads FQGTGA. CDR3 in amino acids: CASSLTLAADQPQHF. The CDR3 DNA reads as TGTGCCAGCAGCTTAACTTTGGCCGCGGATCAGCCCCAGCATTTT.

The rearrangement joins TRBV18 to TRBJ1-6, with a possible D match to TRBD1 (6 bases). Germline V CDR1 and CDR2: KGHSH, LQKENI. Trimming cost V 1 base and J 7 bases, with 14 bases left between them. CDR3 size: 16 residues. The CDR3 DNA is TGTGCCAGCTCACCACTGAGTGGGGGCGGCAATTCACCCCTCCACTTT. It encodes CASSPLSGGGNSPLHF.

The genes are TRBV18 and TRBJ1-5; D is perhaps TRBD1 (5 bases). Germline V gene data show CDR1 as KGHSH and CDR2 as LQKENI. This CDR3 contains 16 residues. Trimming shortened V by 6 bases and J by 5 bases, and 20 bases separated the two germline ends. The CDR3 DNA reads as TGTGCCAGCTCGCACCTCCAGGGAGGGGCGGATCAGCCCCAGCATTTT. Residues: CASSHLQGGADQPQHF.

There are a few counts of this clone. This chain connects TRBV19 to TRBJ1-5; 8 bases map to TRBD1. CDR1 LNHDA and CDR2 SQIVND come from the germline V gene (reference sequence). After removal of 6 bases from V and 2 bases from J, the junction contained 12 bases not matched to a gene. The CDR3 has 17 amino acids. The chain's CDR3 is CASSPLDRGGGNQPQHF. DNA of the CDR3: TGTGCCAGTAGCCCTCTCGACAGGGGAGGTGGCAATCAGCCCCAGCATTTT.

The rearrangement uses TRBV6-2 or TRBV6-3 and TRBJ1-5, with 10 bases identical to TRBD1. Trimming removed 2 bases from V and 5 bases from J; junction bases left unmatched: 6. The CDR3 has 16 residues. CDR1 and CDR2 (germline): MNHEY, SVGEGT. The DNA for the CDR3 is TGTGCCAGCAGTTACACGGGACAGGGGTTGGATCAGCCCCAGCATTTT. Its protein is CASSYTGQGLDQPQHF.

The chain links TRBV6-2 or TRBV6-3 to TRBJ2-2; D is unresolved. The CDR3 runs 15 residues. V was shortened by 2 bases and J by 1 base, with 8 bases between the two germline ends. Germline values: CDR1 MNHEY, CDR2 SVGEGT. CDR3 coding DNA: TGTGCCAGCAGTTACCGGCCGGGGAACACCGGGGAGCTGTTTTTT. It translates to CASSYRPGNTGELFF.

This chain links TRBV5-1 with TRBJ2-6; the D is unclear. The CDR3 spans 16 residues. CDR1 is SGHRS, CDR2 YFSETQ, per germline. Trimming pared 2 bases from V and 0 bases from J, leaving 9 bases between. The DNA of the CDR3 is TGCGCCAGCAGCTTACCGGGTTCCTCTGGGGCCAACGTCCTGACTTTC. Amino acids: CASSLPGSSGANVLTF.

The gene calls are TRBV7-2 and TRBJ1-3; TRBD1 might be the D (6 bases). This CDR3 region has 16 residues. Germline CDR1 reads SGHTA; CDR2 reads FQGNSA. Trimming stripped 3 bases from V and 3 bases from J, with 15 bases between. The CDR3 DNA reads TGTGCCAGCAGCTTGATCTCCCCCAGGGGTGGAAACACCATATATTTT. Translating it yields CASSLISPRGGNTIYF.

The chain carries TRBV24-1 and TRBJ2-3; unclear D gene. The CDR3 extends over 13 amino acids. Germline assignment: CDR1 KGHDR and CDR2 SFDVKD. The V end lost 2 bases, the J end lost 4 bases, and 6 bases lay between the germline ends. DNA of the CDR3: TGTGCCACCAGTGATTCAAATTCAGATACGCAGTATTTT. Amino acid sequence: CATSDSNSDTQYF.

J is TRBJ2-1 and V is TRBV20-1, with 10 bases fitting TRBD2. The trim removed 3 bases at V and 7 bases at J, leaving 12 bases unmatched. CDR1 DFQATT and CDR2 SNEGSKA come from the germline V gene (reference sequence). The CDR3 is made up of 16 amino acids. CDR3 region: CSASRASGGMGNEQFF. DNA for the CDR3: TGCAGTGCTAGTCGAGCTAGCGGGGGAATGGGGAATGAGCAGTTCTTC.

The rearrangement uses TRBV10-3 and TRBJ1-1, with a possible D match to TRBD1 (6 bases). This CDR3 comprises 16 residues. V dropped 0 bases and J dropped 3 bases, with 14 bases sitting between them. Per germline, CDR1 ENHRY and CDR2 SYGVKD. CDR3 sequence: CAISESAGVVDTEAFF. The CDR3, as DNA: TGTGCCATCAGTGAGTCGGCAGGGGTGGTTGACACTGAAGCTTTCTTT.

This sequence joins TRBV6-5 and TRBJ1-2; TRBD1 aligns across 8 bases. V shed 4 bases, J shed 3 bases, and the junction held 10 bases outside the gene matches. Looked up from germline, CDR1 is MNHEY and CDR2 is SVGAGI. This CDR3 has 16 amino acids. The CDR3 spells CASSFGQGAIDYGYTF. The CDR3 DNA reads TGTGCCAGCAGTTTCGGGCAGGGGGCGATCGACTATGGCTACACCTTC.

This chain connects TRBV5-1 to TRBJ2-1, with D tentatively TRBD2 (6 bases). V gave up 0 bases and J gave up 6 bases, with 16 bases separating them. This CDR3 has 16 amino acids. Per the germline V gene, CDR1 is SGHRS and CDR2 is YFSETQ. CDR3 in amino acids: CASSLGGTGPFNEQFF. The DNA of the CDR3 is TGCGCCAGCAGCTTGGGCGGGACGGGACCTTTCAATGAGCAGTTCTTC.